This T cell receptor (beta chain) was identified in a study of memory CD8 T cells in hepatitis C reinfection. The wider study: Samples at peak reinfection came 3 to 8 weeks post-detection.

Clones were sequenced by immunoSEQ multiplex PCR, and TCRdb holds only the in-frame ones, with some missing. The table shows some 40,000 clones, with around 89% occurring only once. Germline CDR1 and CDR2: MNHEY and SVGAGI. The ends were cut back, 6 bases at V and 5 bases at J, with 10 bases in the middle. The CDR3 is 12 amino acids. Time point denoted: peak reinfection, 3 to 8 weeks after reinfection detection. The sorted cells went straight to TCR sequencing with no prior in vitro expansion. The chain employs TRBV6-5 and TRBJ1-1, with D uncertain. Sequences were obtained from naive CD8+ T cells sorted from blood. The sequence derives from a man aged 18 to 29 with hepatitis C virus infection. CDR3 bases: TGTGCCAGCAGCAAAGGGAGGACTGAAGCTTTCTTT. Protein: CASSKGRTEAFF.